This T cell receptor (beta chain) was recorded in a study of blood T cell repertoires in COVID-19. In the authors' workflow: By means of reference gene primer amplification, nucleated cell counts were estimated. Measured with immunoSEQ multiplex PCR; TCRdb has only the in-frame clones, and not every one. Clonal size and the V and J genes are those of that table, whereas D and trimming came from the DNA. The data show 300,000 to 350,000 clones, 88% seen once. In germline, CDR1 is KGHDR, CDR2 SFDVKD. Trimming took 6 bases from V and 0 from J; bases not matched to a gene: 0. CDR3 size: 13 residues. V and J are TRBV24-1 and TRBJ1-2; 7 nucleotides align to TRBD1. Sequencing used peripheral blood. This receptor was taken from a woman in her 70s with COVID-19, enrolled during active disease. The CDR3 protein is CATSQGANYGYTF. CDR3 DNA sequence: TGTGCCACCAGTCAGGGGGCTAACTATGGCTACACCTTC.